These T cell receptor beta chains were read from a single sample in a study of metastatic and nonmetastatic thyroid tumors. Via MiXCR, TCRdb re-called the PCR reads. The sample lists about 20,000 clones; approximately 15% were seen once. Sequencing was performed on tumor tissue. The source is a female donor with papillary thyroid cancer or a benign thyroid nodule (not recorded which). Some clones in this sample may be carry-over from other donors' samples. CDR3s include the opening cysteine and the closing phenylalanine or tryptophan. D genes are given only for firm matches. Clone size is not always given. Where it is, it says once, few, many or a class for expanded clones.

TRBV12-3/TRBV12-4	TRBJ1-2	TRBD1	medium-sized	TGTGCCAGCAGTTTAGAACAGGGGGCTGTCTATGGCTACACCTTC	CASSLEQGAVYGYTF
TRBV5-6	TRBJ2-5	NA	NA	TGTGCCAGCAGCTTGAGCGTTGCGGGCTCGGGGCCTGAAAAAGAGACCCAGTACTTC	CASSLSVAGSGPEKETQYF
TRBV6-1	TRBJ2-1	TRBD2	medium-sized	TGTGCCACCCAGGGGACTAGCGGACACAATGAGCAGTTCTTC	CATQGTSGHNEQFF
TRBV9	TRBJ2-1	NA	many	TGTGCCAGCAGCGTAGACCCTCTCCCCTCGGATGAGCAGTTCTTC	CASSVDPLPSDEQFF
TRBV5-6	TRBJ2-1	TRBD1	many	TGTGCCAGCAGCTTCGTCTGGGGACAGGGGAAGAATGAGCAGTTCTTC	CASSFVWGQGKNEQFF
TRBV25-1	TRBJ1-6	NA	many	TGTGCCAGCAGTGAATCTAACAGCTTTAATTCACCCCTCCACTTT	CASSESNSFNSPLHF
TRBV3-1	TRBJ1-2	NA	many	TGTGCCAGCAGCCAAGGGGTTCTTGGCTACACCTTC	CASSQGVLGYTF
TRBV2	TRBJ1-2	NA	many	TGTGCCAGTTTAGGCTCTTTCGGCGGCAGCTATGGCTACACCTTC	CASLGSFGGSYGYTF
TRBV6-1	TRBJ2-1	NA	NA	TGTGCCATCAGTGAACAAGACATACAACAAATATTCAATGAGCAGTTCTTC	CAISEQDIQQIFNEQFF
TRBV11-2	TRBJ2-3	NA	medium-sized	TGTGCCAGCAGCTTAGTAGGGCCAGGGGGCACAGATACGCAGTATTTT	CASSLVGPGGTDTQYF
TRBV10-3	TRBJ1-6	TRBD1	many	TGTGCCATCACCTCACGAGGGGGCGAGGGGAATTCACCCCTCCACTTT	CAITSRGGEGNSPLHF
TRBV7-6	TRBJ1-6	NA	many	TGTGCCAGCAGCTCTTTCGGGGGGCGGAATTCACCCCTCCACTTT	CASSSFGGRNSPLHF
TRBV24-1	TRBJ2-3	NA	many	TGTGCCACCAGTGATTCAACTACAGATACGCAGTATTTT	CATSDSTTDTQYF
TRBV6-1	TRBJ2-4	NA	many	TGTGCCAGCAGGGTTTTTGAGGGGCACATTCAGTACTTC	CASRVFEGHIQYF
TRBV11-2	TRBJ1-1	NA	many	TGTGCCAGCAGCTCCCGGACCTCGAACACTGAAGCTTTCTTT	CASSSRTSNTEAFF
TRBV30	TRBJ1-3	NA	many	TGTGCCTGGTCTTATGGGCGGGGTGCTACTGGAAACACCATATATTTT	CAWSYGRGATGNTIYF
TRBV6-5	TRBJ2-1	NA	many	TGTGCCAGCAGTTACCGGGAGTTCAATGAGCAGTTCTTC	CASSYREFNEQFF
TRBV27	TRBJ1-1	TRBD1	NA	TGTGCCAGCAGTTCTAGACAGGGGCAGTACACTGAAGCTTTCTTT	CASSSRQGQYTEAFF
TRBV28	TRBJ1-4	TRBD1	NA	TGCGCCAGCAGTTCTGAACAGGGGTCTAATGAAAAACTGTTTTTT	CASSSEQGSNEKLFF
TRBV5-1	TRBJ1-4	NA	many	TGCGCCAGCAGCTTGGCCCGGCGGGAAAAACTGTTTTTT	CASSLARREKLFF
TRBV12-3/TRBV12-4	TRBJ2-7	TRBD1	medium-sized	TGTGCCAGCAGACCTACCGGGACAGGGACGGTCGAGCAGTACTTC	CASRPTGTGTVEQYF
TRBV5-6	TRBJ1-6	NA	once	TGTGCCAGTAGCTTCATGGGGCGAAATTCACCCCTCCACTTT	CASSFMGRNSPLHF
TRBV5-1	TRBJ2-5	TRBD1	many	TGCGCCAGCAGCTTGGGACAGGGTCGGCAAGAGACCCAGTACTTC	CASSLGQGRQETQYF
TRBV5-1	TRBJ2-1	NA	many	TGCGCCAGCAGCTGGGGACCTGAGCAGTTCTTC	CASSWGPEQFF
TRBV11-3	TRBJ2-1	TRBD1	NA	TGTGCCAGCAGCTTCGGCAGGGGGAATGAGCAGTTCTTC	CASSFGRGNEQFF
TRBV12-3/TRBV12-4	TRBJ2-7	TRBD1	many	TGTGCCAGCAGTCTAATGACAGGGCCCTACGAGCAGTACTTC	CASSLMTGPYEQYF
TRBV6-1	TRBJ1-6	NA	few	TGTGCCAGCAGTGAGCATCAGGGCTCTAATTCACCCCTCCACTTT	CASSEHQGSNSPLHF
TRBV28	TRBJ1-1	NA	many	TGTGCCAGCAGTGGGATGGGGTGGACTTTCTTT	CASSGMGWTFF
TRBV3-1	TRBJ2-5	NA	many	TGTGCCAGATCTCAGTACCAAGAGACCCAGTACTTC	CARSQYQETQYF
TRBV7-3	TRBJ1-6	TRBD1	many	TGTGCCAGCAGCACAACAGGGGGCGGTTCACCCCTCCACTTT	CASSTTGGGSPLHF
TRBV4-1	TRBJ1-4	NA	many	TGCGCCAGCAGCCCAGTTTCGGGGGGGACTGCAACTAATGAAAAACTGTTTTTT	CASSPVSGGTATNEKLFF
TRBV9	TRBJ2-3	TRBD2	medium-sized	TGTGCCAGCAGCGTAGAGGTAGCGGGTAGCACAGATACGCAGTATTTT	CASSVEVAGSTDTQYF
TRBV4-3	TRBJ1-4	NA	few	TGCGCCAGCAGCCAAGATCTGGACAGCGCAACTAATGAAAAACTGTTTTTT	CASSQDLDSATNEKLFF
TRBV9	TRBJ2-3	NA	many	TGTGCCAGCAGCGCCGCAGGTAATACGCAGTATTTT	CASSAAGNTQYF
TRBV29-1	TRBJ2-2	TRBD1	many	TGCAGCGTGGACAGGGGATGGACCGGGGAGCTGTTTTTT	CSVDRGWTGELFF
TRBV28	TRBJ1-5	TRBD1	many	TGTGCCAGCGGAGGACAGGGCATTCAGCCCCAGCATTTT	CASGGQGIQPQHF
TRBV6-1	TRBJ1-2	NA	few	TGTGCCCTCGGGGGGCGCTTATATGGCTACACCTTC	CALGGRLYGYTF
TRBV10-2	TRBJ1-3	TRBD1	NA	TGCTCCAGCAGTGAAGGGAGGGCGGGACAGATACCCCCCTTCGGGAAACACCATATATTT	CSSSEGRAGQIPPFGKHHIF
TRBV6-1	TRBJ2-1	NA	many	TGTGCCAGCAGTGAGTCGATCGGCTCCTACAATGAGCAGTTCTTC	CASSESIGSYNEQFF
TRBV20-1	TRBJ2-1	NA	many	TGCAGTGCTAGAGTAACGGGGCGAATCTTCGGGAATGAGCAGTTCTTC	CSARVTGRIFGNEQFF
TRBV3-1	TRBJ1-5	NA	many	TGTGCCAGCAGCCAGAACCCCTCAGACTTCAATCAGCCCCAGCATTTT	CASSQNPSDFNQPQHF
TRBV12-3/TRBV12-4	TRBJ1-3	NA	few	TGTGCCAGCAGTTACGGGAGAGGAAACACCATATATTTT	CASSYGRGNTIYF
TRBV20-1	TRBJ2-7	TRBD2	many	TGCAGTGCCCAGCTAGCGGACACCTACGAGCAGTACTTC	CSAQLADTYEQYF
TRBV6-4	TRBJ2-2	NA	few	TGTGCCAGCAGACGGGACGGAGGTGCCTGGGAGCTGTTTTTT	CASRRDGGAWELFF
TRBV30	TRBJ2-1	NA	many	TGTGCCTGGAGTGTAGGCCGGGGTGAAGATGAGCAGTTCTTC	CAWSVGRGEDEQFF
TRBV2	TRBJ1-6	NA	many	TGTGCCAGCAGTGCTCCCACGGCGCGTTCACCCCTCCACTTT	CASSAPTARSPLHF